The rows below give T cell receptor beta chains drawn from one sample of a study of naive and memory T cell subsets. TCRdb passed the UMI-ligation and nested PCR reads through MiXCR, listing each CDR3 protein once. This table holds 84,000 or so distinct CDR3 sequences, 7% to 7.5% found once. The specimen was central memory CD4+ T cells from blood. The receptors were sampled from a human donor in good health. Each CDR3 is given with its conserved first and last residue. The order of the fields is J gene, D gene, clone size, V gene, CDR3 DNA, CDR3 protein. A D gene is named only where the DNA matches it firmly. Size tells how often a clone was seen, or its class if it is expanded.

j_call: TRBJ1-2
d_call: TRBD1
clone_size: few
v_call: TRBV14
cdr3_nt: TGTGCCAGCAGCCAAGGCCTCCTACAGGGGCGGTTAGGAGGCTACACCTTC
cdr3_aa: CASSQGLLQGRLGGYTF

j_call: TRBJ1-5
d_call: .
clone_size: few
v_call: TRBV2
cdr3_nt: TGTGCCAGCAGTGCGCGGCAGTTTAATCAGCCCCAGCATTTT
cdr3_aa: CASSARQFNQPQHF

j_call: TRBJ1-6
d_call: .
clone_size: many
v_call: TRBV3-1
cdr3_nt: TGTGCCAGCAGCCCCCAGGCATATAATTCACCCCTCCACTTT
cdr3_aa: CASSPQAYNSPLHF

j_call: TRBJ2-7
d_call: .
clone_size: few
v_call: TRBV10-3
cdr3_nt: TGTGCCATCAGTAACGGGGGGCCGACCTACGAGCAGTACTTC
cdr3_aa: CAISNGGPTYEQYF

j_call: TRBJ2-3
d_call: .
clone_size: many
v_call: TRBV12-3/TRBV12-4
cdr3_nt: TGTGCCAGCTCCCCTCTCTCAATAGATACGCAGTATTTT
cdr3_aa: CASSPLSIDTQYF

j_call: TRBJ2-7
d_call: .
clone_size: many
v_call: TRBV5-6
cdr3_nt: TGTGCCAGCACCATTCGAGGAGGGGCTATTTACGAGCAGTACTTC
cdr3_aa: CASTIRGGAIYEQYF

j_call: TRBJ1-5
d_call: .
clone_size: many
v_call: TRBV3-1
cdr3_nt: TGTGCCAGCAGCCATGGATGGAATCAGCCCCAGCATTTT
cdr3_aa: CASSHGWNQPQHF

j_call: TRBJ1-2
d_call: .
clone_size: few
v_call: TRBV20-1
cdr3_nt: TGCAGTGCTAGTGATAGTACCTCAAACTATGGCTACACCTTC
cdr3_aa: CSASDSTSNYGYTF

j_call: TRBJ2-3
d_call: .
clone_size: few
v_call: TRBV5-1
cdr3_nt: TGCGCCAGCAGGAGCGGCCCGACTGACACAGATACGCAGTATTTT
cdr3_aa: CASRSGPTDTDTQYF

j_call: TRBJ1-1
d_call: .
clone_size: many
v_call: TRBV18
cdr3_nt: TGTGCCAGCTCACCGGAGTCAATGAGGGGCACTGAAGCTTTCTTT
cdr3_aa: CASSPESMRGTEAFF